This note documents a single T cell receptor (beta chain) sequence. Antigen unknown. The protocol was immunoSEQ multiplex PCR, while the TCRdb copy is restricted to in-frame clones and leaves out a portion. Of approximately 150,000 clones listed, 89% are singletons. With 0 bases removed from V and 1 base from J, the gap between germline ends came to 13 bases. CDR1 SGHDT and CDR2 YYEEEE come from the germline V gene. The CDR3 length is 16 residues. The sample belongs to a study of T cell responses to AZD1222 COVID-19 vaccine. General observations from the study: No repertoire was sampled before or during the peak T cell response, only after it.

This TCR was recovered from an adult in good health. Sequenced here: peripheral blood, sampled on day 0 of AZD1222 vaccination. This chain connects TRBV5-6 to TRBJ1-1; maybe TRBD1 (5 bases). CDR3 region: CASSLGGRIRNTEAFF. DNA for the CDR3: TGTGCCAGCAGCTTGGGGGGCCGGATAAGGAACACTGAAGCTTTCTTT.